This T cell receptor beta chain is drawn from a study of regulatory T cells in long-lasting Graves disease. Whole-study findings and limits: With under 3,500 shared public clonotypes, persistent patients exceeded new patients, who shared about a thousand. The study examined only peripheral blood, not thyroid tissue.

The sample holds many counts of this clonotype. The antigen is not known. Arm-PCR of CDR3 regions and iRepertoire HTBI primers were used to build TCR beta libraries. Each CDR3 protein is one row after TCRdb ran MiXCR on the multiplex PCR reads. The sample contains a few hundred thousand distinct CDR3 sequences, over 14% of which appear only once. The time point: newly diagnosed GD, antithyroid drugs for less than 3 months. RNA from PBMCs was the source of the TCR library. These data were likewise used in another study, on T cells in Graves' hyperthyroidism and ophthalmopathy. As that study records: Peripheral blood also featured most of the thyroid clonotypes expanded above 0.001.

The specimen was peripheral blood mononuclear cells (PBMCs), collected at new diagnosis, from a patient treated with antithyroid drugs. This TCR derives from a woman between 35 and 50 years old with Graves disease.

CDR3 region: CASSENGETQYF. As DNA, the CDR3 is TGTGCCAGCAGTGAAAATGGGGAGACCCAGTACTTC. The chain uses TRBV2 and TRBJ2-5; D unclear. Deletions cut 2 bases from V and 5 bases from J, with 6 bases between. Per the germline V gene, CDR1 is SNHLY and CDR2 is FYNNEI. The CDR3 runs 12 residues.